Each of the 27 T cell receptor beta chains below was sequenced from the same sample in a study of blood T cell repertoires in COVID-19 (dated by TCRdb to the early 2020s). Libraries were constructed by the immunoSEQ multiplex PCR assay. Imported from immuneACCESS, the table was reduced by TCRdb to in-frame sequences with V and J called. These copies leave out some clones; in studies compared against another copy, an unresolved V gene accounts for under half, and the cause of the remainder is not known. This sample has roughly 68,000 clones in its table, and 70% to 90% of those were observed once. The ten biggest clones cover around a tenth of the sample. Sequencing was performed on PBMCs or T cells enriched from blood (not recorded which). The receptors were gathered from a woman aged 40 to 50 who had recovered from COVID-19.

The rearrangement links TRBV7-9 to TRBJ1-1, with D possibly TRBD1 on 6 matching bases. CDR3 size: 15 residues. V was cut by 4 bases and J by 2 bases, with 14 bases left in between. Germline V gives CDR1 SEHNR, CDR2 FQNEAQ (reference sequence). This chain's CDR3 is CASSYARGINTEAFF. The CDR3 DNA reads TGTGCCAGCAGCTACGCTAGGGGGATAAACACTGAAGCTTTCTTT.

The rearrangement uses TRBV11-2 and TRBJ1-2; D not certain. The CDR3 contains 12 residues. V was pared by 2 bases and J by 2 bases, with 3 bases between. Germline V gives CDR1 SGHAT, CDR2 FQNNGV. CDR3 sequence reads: CASSLRNYGYTF. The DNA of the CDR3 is TGTGCCAGCAGCTTACGGAACTATGGCTACACCTTC. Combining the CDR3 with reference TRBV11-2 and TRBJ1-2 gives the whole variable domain EAGVAQSPRYKIIEKRQSVAFWCNPISGHATLYWYQQILGQGPKLLIQFQNNGVVDDSQLPKDRFSAERLKGVDSTLKIQPAKLEDSAVYLCASSLRNYGYTFGSGTRLTVV.

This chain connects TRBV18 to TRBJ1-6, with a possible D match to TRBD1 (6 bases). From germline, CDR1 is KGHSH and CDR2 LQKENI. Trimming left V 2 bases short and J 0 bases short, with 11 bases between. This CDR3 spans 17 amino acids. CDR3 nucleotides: TGTGCCAGCTCACCAACAGGGCCGAGCTCCTATAATTCACCCCTCCACTTT. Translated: CASSPTGPSSYNSPLHF. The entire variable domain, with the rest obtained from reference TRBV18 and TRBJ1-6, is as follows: NAGVMQNPRHLVRRRGQEARLRCSPMKGHSHVYWYRQLPEEGLKFMVYLQKENIIDESGMPKERFSAEFPKEGPSILRIQQVVRGDSAAYFCASSPTGPSSYNSPLHFGNGTRLTVT.

The CDR3 is CASSLTDTQYF. CDR3 DNA: TGCGCCAGCAGTCTGACAGATACGCAGTATTTT. The V and J genes are TRBV5-1 and TRBJ2-3; D ambiguous. V was shortened by 5 bases and J by 3 bases, with 4 bases between the two germline ends. The V gene's germline CDR1 is SGHRS and CDR2 YFSETQ. The CDR3 has 11 residues. Full variable domain (remainder filled in from reference TRBV5-1 and TRBJ2-3): KAGVTQTPRYLIKTRGQQVTLSCSPISGHRSVSWYQQTPGQGLQFLFEYFSETQRNKGNFPGRFSGRQFSNSRSEMNVSTLELGDSALYLCASSLTDTQYFGPGTRLTVL.

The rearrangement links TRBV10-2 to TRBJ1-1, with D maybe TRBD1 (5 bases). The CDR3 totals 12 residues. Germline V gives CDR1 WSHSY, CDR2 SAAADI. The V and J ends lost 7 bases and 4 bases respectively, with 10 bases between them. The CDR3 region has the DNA TGCGCCAGCAAAGGGGTCATCACTGAAGCTTTCTTT. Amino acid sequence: CASKGVITEAFF.

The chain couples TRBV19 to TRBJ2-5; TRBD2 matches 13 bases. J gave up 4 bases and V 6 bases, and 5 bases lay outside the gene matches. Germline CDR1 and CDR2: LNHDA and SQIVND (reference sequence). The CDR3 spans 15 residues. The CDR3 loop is CASSTGTSGIETQYF. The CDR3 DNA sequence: TGTGCCAGTAGCACCGGGACTAGCGGGATAGAGACCCAGTACTTC.

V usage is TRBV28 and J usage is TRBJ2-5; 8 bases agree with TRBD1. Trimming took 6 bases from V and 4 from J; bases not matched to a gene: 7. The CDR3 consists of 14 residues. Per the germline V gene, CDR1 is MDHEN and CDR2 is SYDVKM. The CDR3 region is CASSRPGGPETQYF. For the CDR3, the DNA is TGTGCCAGCAGCCGGCCAGGGGGCCCAGAGACCCAGTACTTC.

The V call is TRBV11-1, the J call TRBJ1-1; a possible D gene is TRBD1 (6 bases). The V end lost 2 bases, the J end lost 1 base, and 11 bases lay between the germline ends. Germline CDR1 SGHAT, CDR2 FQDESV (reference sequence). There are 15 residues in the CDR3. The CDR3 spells CASSLMGHPNTEAFF. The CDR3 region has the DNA TGTGCCAGCAGCTTAATGGGACACCCGAACACTGAAGCTTTCTTT.

The CDR3 loop is CASSLSASGETQYF. DNA of the CDR3: TGTGCCAGCAGCTTATCAGCTAGCGGAGAGACCCAGTACTTC. V and J are TRBV11-2 and TRBJ2-5, with 7 nucleotides matching TRBD2. The CDR3 consists of 14 residues. J lost 4 bases, V lost 2 bases, and 4 bases had no gene match. Germline V gene lookup returns CDR1 SGHAT and CDR2 FQNNGV.

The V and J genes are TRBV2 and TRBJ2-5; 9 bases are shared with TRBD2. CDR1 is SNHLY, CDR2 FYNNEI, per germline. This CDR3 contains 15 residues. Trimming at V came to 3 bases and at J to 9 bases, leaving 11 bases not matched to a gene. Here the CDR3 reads CASSEWSGGKTAQYF. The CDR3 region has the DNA TGTGCCAGCAGTGAGTGGAGCGGGGGGAAAACGGCCCAGTACTTC.

The CDR3 loop reads CASGLEQAGGRDTQYF. The CDR3 DNA sequence: TGTGCTAGTGGTCTAGAACAAGCGGGGGGGCGGGATACGCAGTATTTT. The chain combines TRBV12-5 with TRBJ2-3, with 10 nucleotides matching TRBD2. J was trimmed by 6 bases and V by 5 bases; bases with no gene match: 11. CDR1 and CDR2 from the germline V gene are LGHNT and FRNRAP. The CDR3 consists of 16 residues.

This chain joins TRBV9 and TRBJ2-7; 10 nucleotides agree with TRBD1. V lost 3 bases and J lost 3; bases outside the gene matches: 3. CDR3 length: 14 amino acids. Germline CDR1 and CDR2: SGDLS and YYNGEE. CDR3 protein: CASSDGTGDYEQYF. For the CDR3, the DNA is TGTGCCAGCAGCGACGGGACAGGGGACTACGAGCAGTACTTC.

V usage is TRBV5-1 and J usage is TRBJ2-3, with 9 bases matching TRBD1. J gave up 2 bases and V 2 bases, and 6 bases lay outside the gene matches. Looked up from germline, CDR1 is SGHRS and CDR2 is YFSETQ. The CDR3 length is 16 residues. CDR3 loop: CASSLQTGGHTDTQYF. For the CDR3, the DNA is TGCGCCAGCAGCTTACAAACAGGGGGCCACACAGATACGCAGTATTTT.

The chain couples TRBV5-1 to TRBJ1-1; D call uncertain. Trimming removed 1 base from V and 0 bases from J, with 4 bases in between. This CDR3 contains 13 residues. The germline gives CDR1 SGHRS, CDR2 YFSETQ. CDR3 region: CASSLNMNTEAFF. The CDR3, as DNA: TGCGCCAGCAGCTTGAACATGAACACTGAAGCTTTCTTT.

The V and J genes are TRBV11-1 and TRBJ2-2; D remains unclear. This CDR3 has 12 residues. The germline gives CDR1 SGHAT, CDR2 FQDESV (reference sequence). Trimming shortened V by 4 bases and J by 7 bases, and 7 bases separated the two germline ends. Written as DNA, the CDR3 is TGTGCCAGCAGCTCCCGGTTCGGGGAGCTGTTTTTT. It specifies CASSSRFGELFF.

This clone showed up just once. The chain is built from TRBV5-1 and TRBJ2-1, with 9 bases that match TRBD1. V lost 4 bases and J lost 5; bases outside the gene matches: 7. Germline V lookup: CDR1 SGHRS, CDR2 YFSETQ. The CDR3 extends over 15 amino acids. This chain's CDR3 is CASSEQGAGHNEQFF. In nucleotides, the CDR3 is TGCGCCAGCAGCGAACAGGGGGCGGGCCACAATGAGCAGTTCTTC.

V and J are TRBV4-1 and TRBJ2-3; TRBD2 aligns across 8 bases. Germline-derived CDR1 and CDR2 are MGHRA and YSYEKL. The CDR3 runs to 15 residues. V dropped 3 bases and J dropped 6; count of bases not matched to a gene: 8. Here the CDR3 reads CASSQGGGGSDTQYF. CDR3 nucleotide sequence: TGCGCCAGCAGCCAGGGGGGCGGGGGGTCCGATACGCAGTATTTT.

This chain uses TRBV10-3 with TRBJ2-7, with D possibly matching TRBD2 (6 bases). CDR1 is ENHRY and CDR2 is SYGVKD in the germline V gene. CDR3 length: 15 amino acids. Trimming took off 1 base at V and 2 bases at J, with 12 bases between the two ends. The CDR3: CAISEFREAPYEQYF. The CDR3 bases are TGTGCCATCAGTGAGTTTAGGGAGGCCCCCTACGAGCAGTACTTC.

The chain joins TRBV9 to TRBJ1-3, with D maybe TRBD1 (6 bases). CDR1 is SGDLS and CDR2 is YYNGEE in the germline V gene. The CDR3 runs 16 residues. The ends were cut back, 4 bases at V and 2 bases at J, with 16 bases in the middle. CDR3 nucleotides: TGTGCCAGCAGCACCCTCGTGGGGGCAGCTGGAAACACCATATATTTT. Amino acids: CASSTLVGAAGNTIYF.

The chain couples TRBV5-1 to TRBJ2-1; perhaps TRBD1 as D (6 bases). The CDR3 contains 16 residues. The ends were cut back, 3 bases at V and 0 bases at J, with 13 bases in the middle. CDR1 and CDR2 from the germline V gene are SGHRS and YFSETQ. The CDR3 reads CASSSRQASSYNEQFF. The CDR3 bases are TGCGCCAGCAGCTCCCGACAGGCCAGCTCCTACAATGAGCAGTTCTTC.

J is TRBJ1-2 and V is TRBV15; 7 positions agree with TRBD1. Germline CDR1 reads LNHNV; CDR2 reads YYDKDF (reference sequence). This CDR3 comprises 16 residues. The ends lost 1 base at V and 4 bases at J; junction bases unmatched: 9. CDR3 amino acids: CATSRARQGPGYGYTF. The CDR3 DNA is TGTGCCACCAGCAGAGCCCGACAGGGCCCAGGCTATGGCTACACCTTC.

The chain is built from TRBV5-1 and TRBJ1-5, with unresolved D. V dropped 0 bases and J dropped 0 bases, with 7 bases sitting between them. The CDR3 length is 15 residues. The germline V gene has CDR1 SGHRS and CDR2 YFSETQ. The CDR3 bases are TGCGCCAGCAGCTTGGCCGGACTTAGCAATCAGCCCCAGCATTTT. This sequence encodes CASSLAGLSNQPQHF.

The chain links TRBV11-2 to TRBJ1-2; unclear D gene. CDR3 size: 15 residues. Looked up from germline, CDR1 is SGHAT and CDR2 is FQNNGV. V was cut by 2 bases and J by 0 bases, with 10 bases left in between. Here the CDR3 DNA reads TGTGCCAGCAGCTTACTCCGGGGAGCTAACTATGGCTACACCTTC. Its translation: CASSLLRGANYGYTF.

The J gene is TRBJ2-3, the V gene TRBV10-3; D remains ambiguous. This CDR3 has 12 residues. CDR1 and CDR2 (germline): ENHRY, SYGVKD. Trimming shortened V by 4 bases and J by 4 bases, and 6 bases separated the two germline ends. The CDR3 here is CAISATADTQYF. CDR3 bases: TGTGCCATCAGTGCAACAGCAGATACGCAGTATTTT.

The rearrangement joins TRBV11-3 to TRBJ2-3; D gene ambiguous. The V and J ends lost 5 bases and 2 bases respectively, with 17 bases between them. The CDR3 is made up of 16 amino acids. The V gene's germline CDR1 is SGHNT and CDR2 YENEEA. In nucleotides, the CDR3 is TGTGCCAGCAGCACACGACGTGGCGGCTCCACAGATACGCAGTATTTT. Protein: CASSTRRGGSTDTQYF.

CDR3: CASSSLAGGSADTQYF. DNA for the CDR3: TGTGCCAGCAGCTCCCTAGCGGGGGGATCCGCCGATACGCAGTATTTT. V and J are TRBV5-8 and TRBJ2-3, with TRBD2 matching over 11 bases. Germline assignment: CDR1 SGHTS and CDR2 YDEGEE. Trimming took 3 bases from V and 6 from J; bases not matched to a gene: 9. CDR3 length: 16 amino acids.

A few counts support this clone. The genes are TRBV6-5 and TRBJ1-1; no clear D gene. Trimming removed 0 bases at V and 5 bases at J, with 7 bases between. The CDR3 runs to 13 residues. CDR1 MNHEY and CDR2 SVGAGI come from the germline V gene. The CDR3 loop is CASSYSGGTEAFF. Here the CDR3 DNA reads TGTGCCAGCAGTTACTCTGGAGGGACTGAAGCTTTCTTT.